This record looks at one T cell receptor beta chain sequence and its context. Its antigen remains unknown. The data originate from a study of T cells in Graves' hyperthyroidism and ophthalmopathy. Study in general: Peripheral blood samples were taken at initial diagnosis, prior to any treatment.

V lost 0 bases to trimming and J lost 4 bases, with 12 bases between them. This CDR3 region has 15 residues. Germline V gives CDR1 LGHDT, CDR2 YNNKEL (reference sequence). Broader study findings: Median prediction lead before ophthalmopathy onset was six to eight months with the model.

Template material for amplifying TCR beta CDR3 regions consisted of RNA transcripts. RT-PCR in the first round (using the HTBI primer set) targeted the TCR CDR3. TCRdb independently ran MiXCR on the multiplex PCR reads; one entry per CDR3 protein. Of around 580,000 distinct CDR3 sequences in the sample, 16% were seen once. The clonotype comes from a woman younger than 30 with Graves' hyperthyroidism. Material: blood. The chain couples TRBV3-1 to TRBJ1-1; TRBD1 might be the D (6 bases). The DNA of the CDR3 is TGTGCCAGCAGCCAAGATCCAGGGGTGACCACTGAAGCTTTCTTT. It is translated as CASSQDPGVTTEAFF.